The rows below give T cell receptor beta chains drawn from one sample of a study of PD-1 blockade in classical Hodgkin lymphoma. The table came from immunoSEQ multiplex PCR; TCRdb's copy has only in-frame clones and leaves some out. The sample lists some 48,000 clones, 80% seen once, with about a fifth in the top ten. Sequencing was performed on peripheral blood mononuclear cells (PBMCs), taken before the fourth cycle of nivolumab. Receptors were obtained from a human donor with classical Hodgkin lymphoma. Both conserved end residues are part of each CDR3. A D gene is named only where the DNA matches it firmly. Part of the rows lack a size; the others show once, few, many or a class for expanded clones.

abundance: .; v_gene: TRBV6-5; j_gene: TRBJ2-7; d_gene: .; CDR3nt: TGTGCCAGCACCACAGGACTATCCTCCTACGAGCAGTACTTC; CDR3aa: CASTTGLSSYEQYF
abundance: .; v_gene: TRBV28; j_gene: TRBJ2-4; d_gene: .; CDR3nt: TGTGCCAGCAGGTCCGGACGCTCAGCCAAAAACATTCAGTACTTC; CDR3aa: CASRSGRSAKNIQYF
abundance: .; v_gene: TRBV5-6; j_gene: TRBJ2-7; d_gene: .; CDR3nt: TGTGCCAGCAGCGGGCTCGTGCTCTCCTACGAGCAGTACTTC; CDR3aa: CASSGLVLSYEQYF
abundance: .; v_gene: TRBV29-1; j_gene: TRBJ2-1; d_gene: TRBD1; CDR3nt: TGCAGCGTGGCCGGGACAGCCTACAATGAGCAGTTCTTC; CDR3aa: CSVAGTAYNEQFF
abundance: .; v_gene: TRBV28; j_gene: TRBJ2-1; d_gene: TRBD2; CDR3nt: TGTGCCAGCAGCTTATCGGGAGGGCTGGGTGAGCAGTTCTTC; CDR3aa: CASSLSGGLGEQFF
abundance: .; v_gene: TRBV15; j_gene: TRBJ2-2; d_gene: .; CDR3nt: TGTGCCACCAGCAGAGATCGCACCGGGGAGCTGTTTTTT; CDR3aa: CATSRDRTGELFF
abundance: .; v_gene: TRBV9; j_gene: TRBJ1-1; d_gene: .; CDR3nt: TGTGCCAGCAGCGTAGTAGAGAGTCGTCAGGGCACTGAAGCTTTCTTT; CDR3aa: CASSVVESRQGTEAFF
abundance: .; v_gene: TRBV5-6; j_gene: TRBJ1-4; d_gene: TRBD1; CDR3nt: TGTGCCAGCAGCAGTCAGGGGGCATCTGATGAAAAACTGTTTTTT; CDR3aa: CASSSQGASDEKLFF
abundance: .; v_gene: TRBV5-4; j_gene: TRBJ2-5; d_gene: .; CDR3nt: TGTGCCAGCAGCATACAGGGGCGGGATGAGACCCAGTACTTC; CDR3aa: CASSIQGRDETQYF
abundance: once; v_gene: TRBV7-7; j_gene: TRBJ2-5; d_gene: .; CDR3nt: TGTGCTAGCAGCCCAGGGGACACTGCAGGAGCCCAGTACTTC; CDR3aa: CASSPGDTAGAQYF
abundance: .; v_gene: TRBV5-4; j_gene: TRBJ2-7; d_gene: TRBD2; CDR3nt: TGTGCCAGCCGTCGGGACTACAGCTACGAGCAGTACTTC; CDR3aa: CASRRDYSYEQYF
abundance: .; v_gene: TRBV2; j_gene: TRBJ1-1; d_gene: TRBD1; CDR3nt: TGTGCCAGCAGAAAGGACAGGTCTGACCCTGAAGCTTTCTTT; CDR3aa: CASRKDRSDPEAFF
abundance: few; v_gene: TRBV10-1; j_gene: TRBJ2-2; d_gene: .; CDR3nt: TGCGCCAGCAGCGAGACAGGGAGGACCGGGGAGCTGTTTTTT; CDR3aa: CASSETGRTGELFF
abundance: .; v_gene: TRBV9; j_gene: TRBJ1-5; d_gene: .; CDR3nt: TGTGCCAGCAGCGTAGTAGGGGGGAGCAATCAGCCCCAGCATTTT; CDR3aa: CASSVVGGSNQPQHF
abundance: .; v_gene: TRBV5-4; j_gene: TRBJ1-1; d_gene: .; CDR3nt: TGTGCCAGCAGCTTGGCCGTTAACACTGAAGCTTTCTTT; CDR3aa: CASSLAVNTEAFF
abundance: .; v_gene: TRBV19; j_gene: TRBJ1-4; d_gene: TRBD1; CDR3nt: TGTGCCAGTAGCGGACAGGGAACTAATGAAAAACTGTTTTTT; CDR3aa: CASSGQGTNEKLFF
abundance: .; v_gene: TRBV5-6; j_gene: TRBJ2-3; d_gene: .; CDR3nt: TGTGCCAGCAGCTTGGGATTTACAGATACGCAGTATTTT; CDR3aa: CASSLGFTDTQYF
abundance: .; v_gene: TRBV4-2; j_gene: TRBJ1-5; d_gene: .; CDR3nt: TGTGCCAGCAGCCAAGCTAGCAATCAGCCCCAGCATTTT; CDR3aa: CASSQASNQPQHF
abundance: .; v_gene: TRBV19; j_gene: TRBJ1-4; d_gene: .; CDR3nt: TGTGCCAGTACCCTTGGTGGCGAAAAACTGTTTTTT; CDR3aa: CASTLGGEKLFF
abundance: .; v_gene: TRBV30; j_gene: TRBJ1-2; d_gene: .; CDR3nt: TGTGCCTGGGGGATCGACCCCTCTAACTATGGCTACACCTTC; CDR3aa: CAWGIDPSNYGYTF
abundance: .; v_gene: TRBV10-1; j_gene: TRBJ2-2; d_gene: .; CDR3nt: TGCGCCAGCAGTGGGCAGGGAAGAGGGAACACCGGGGAGCTGTTTTTT; CDR3aa: CASSGQGRGNTGELFF
abundance: .; v_gene: TRBV6-5; j_gene: TRBJ1-5; d_gene: .; CDR3nt: TGTGCCAGCAGTGAAGCTTCACAGGGTCTCCAGCATTTT; CDR3aa: CASSEASQGLQHF
abundance: .; v_gene: TRBV29-1; j_gene: TRBJ2-1; d_gene: .; CDR3nt: TGCAGCGTCCGCGATGACTCAACCAATGAGCAGTTCTTC; CDR3aa: CSVRDDSTNEQFF
abundance: .; v_gene: TRBV18; j_gene: TRBJ1-1; d_gene: .; CDR3nt: TGTGCCAGCTCACCACAGTCAGGGGAGAACACTGAAGCTTTCTTT; CDR3aa: CASSPQSGENTEAFF
abundance: .; v_gene: TRBV7-2; j_gene: TRBJ1-1; d_gene: TRBD1; CDR3nt: TGTGCCAGCAGCACTGCCAGGGGGGACACTGAAGCTTTCTTT; CDR3aa: CASSTARGDTEAFF
abundance: .; v_gene: TRBV5-5; j_gene: TRBJ2-1; d_gene: .; CDR3nt: TGTGCCAGCAGCCTGTACGCCAACTCCTACAATGAGCAGTTCTTC; CDR3aa: CASSLYANSYNEQFF
abundance: .; v_gene: TRBV7-9; j_gene: TRBJ2-3; d_gene: .; CDR3nt: TGTGCCAGCAGCCACCCGGGACTGGACACAGATACGCAGTATTTT; CDR3aa: CASSHPGLDTDTQYF
abundance: .; v_gene: TRBV5-1; j_gene: TRBJ1-2; d_gene: .; CDR3nt: TGCGCCAGCAGCTTGGACGGGGCAGGTGGCTACACCTTC; CDR3aa: CASSLDGAGGYTF
abundance: .; v_gene: TRBV18; j_gene: TRBJ1-2; d_gene: .; CDR3nt: TGTGCCAGCTCACCCCCCCCAGGGGCTGGCTATGGCTACACCTTC; CDR3aa: CASSPPPGAGYGYTF
abundance: .; v_gene: TRBV14; j_gene: TRBJ1-2; d_gene: TRBD1; CDR3nt: TGTGCCAGCAGCCCGCCTGCACCTCGGACAGGGGAGGGCTACACCTTC; CDR3aa: CASSPPAPRTGEGYTF
abundance: .; v_gene: TRBV28; j_gene: TRBJ1-2; d_gene: .; CDR3nt: TGTGCCAGCAGTCCGGCAGGGAAGAATTATGGCTACACCTTC; CDR3aa: CASSPAGKNYGYTF
abundance: .; v_gene: TRBV29-1; j_gene: TRBJ1-1; d_gene: .; CDR3nt: TGCAGCGTTGTGCCTTTTGAAGCTTTCTTT; CDR3aa: CSVVPFEAFF
abundance: .; v_gene: TRBV5-4; j_gene: TRBJ2-5; d_gene: TRBD2; CDR3nt: TGTGCCAGCAGCTTGCCGGGAGGGGGAGAGACCCAGTACTTC; CDR3aa: CASSLPGGGETQYF
abundance: .; v_gene: TRBV15; j_gene: TRBJ2-1; d_gene: .; CDR3nt: TGTGCCACCAGCAGAGAACAGTTGTACAATGAGCAGTTCTTC; CDR3aa: CATSREQLYNEQFF
abundance: .; v_gene: TRBV7-8; j_gene: TRBJ1-5; d_gene: .; CDR3nt: TGTGCCAGCAGCAACCTCGACAATCAGCCCCAGCATTTT; CDR3aa: CASSNLDNQPQHF
abundance: .; v_gene: TRBV7-9; j_gene: TRBJ2-5; d_gene: TRBD2; CDR3nt: TGTGCCAGCAGCTTCGCGGGAGGGCCGGAGACCCAGTACTTC; CDR3aa: CASSFAGGPETQYF
abundance: .; v_gene: TRBV2; j_gene: TRBJ1-4; d_gene: .; CDR3nt: TGTGCCAGCAGGACTTGGGTAGGGGTTAATGAAAAACTGTTTTTT; CDR3aa: CASRTWVGVNEKLFF
abundance: .; v_gene: TRBV4-2; j_gene: TRBJ2-3; d_gene: TRBD2; CDR3nt: TGTGCCAGCAGCCAAGATCCCCTTAGCGGGGGGGCTTCAACAGATACGCAGTATTTT; CDR3aa: CASSQDPLSGGASTDTQYF
abundance: .; v_gene: TRBV28; j_gene: TRBJ2-3; d_gene: .; CDR3nt: TGTGCCAGCAGCCGAAACGCCTACACAGATACGCAGTATTTT; CDR3aa: CASSRNAYTDTQYF
abundance: .; v_gene: TRBV27; j_gene: TRBJ1-2; d_gene: .; CDR3nt: TGTGCCAGCAGCCTAGGCCGGACAGTAGCCGCGGGCTACACCTTC; CDR3aa: CASSLGRTVAAGYTF
abundance: .; v_gene: TRBV13; j_gene: TRBJ2-3; d_gene: .; CDR3nt: TGTGCCAGCAGCTCAAACGGGGTTTCGGATACGCAGTATTTT; CDR3aa: CASSSNGVSDTQYF
abundance: .; v_gene: TRBV19; j_gene: TRBJ2-1; d_gene: .; CDR3nt: TGTGCCAGTAGTATACCCAGGGATGGTGAGCAGTTCTTC; CDR3aa: CASSIPRDGEQFF
abundance: .; v_gene: TRBV5-4; j_gene: TRBJ2-5; d_gene: .; CDR3nt: TGTGCCAGCAGCTTGGGGACAGATCCGGGAGAGCAGTACTTC; CDR3aa: CASSLGTDPGEQYF
abundance: .; v_gene: TRBV13; j_gene: TRBJ1-3; d_gene: .; CDR3nt: TGTGCCAGCAGCTTAGGAAGGTCCTGGGGAGGAAACACCATATATTTT; CDR3aa: CASSLGRSWGGNTIYF
abundance: .; v_gene: TRBV9; j_gene: TRBJ2-3; d_gene: .; CDR3nt: TGTGCCAGCAGCGTAGTAGGAGGGGGGAGCACAGATACGCAGTATTTT; CDR3aa: CASSVVGGGSTDTQYF
abundance: .; v_gene: TRBV6-4; j_gene: TRBJ1-3; d_gene: .; CDR3nt: TGTGCCAGCAGTGACTCCCCCCCACAGGGTACTGGAAACACCATATATTTT; CDR3aa: CASSDSPPQGTGNTIYF
abundance: .; v_gene: TRBV5-1; j_gene: TRBJ2-7; d_gene: .; CDR3nt: TGCGCCAGCAGCCCAAGGGGGGGGGCAAGCTCCTACGAGCAGTACTTC; CDR3aa: CASSPRGGASSYEQYF
abundance: .; v_gene: TRBV5-1; j_gene: TRBJ1-1; d_gene: TRBD1; CDR3nt: TGCGCCAGCAGCGAGACAGGGGTTGGAGCTTTCTTT; CDR3aa: CASSETGVGAFF